This passage covers 9 T cell receptor beta chains from one sample sequenced in a study of blood T cell repertoires in COVID-19. Data came from immunoSEQ multiplex PCR; TCRdb stores just in-frame clones and leaves some out. The profile covers about 270,000 clones, with 80% to 90% appearing a single time and approximately 4% taken by the ten largest. Material for sequencing was PBMCs or T cells enriched from blood (not recorded which). The receptors were sampled from a woman aged 25 to 39 with acute COVID-19.

CDR3 loop: CASRGTRPTPYEQYF. The CDR3, as DNA: TGTGCCAGCAGAGGGACACGGCCAACACCCTACGAGCAGTACTTC. The chain carries TRBV2 and TRBJ2-7; possible D gene TRBD1, 6 bases. The CDR3 is 15 residues long. Trimming stripped 6 bases from V and 2 bases from J, with 17 bases between. Germline V gene lookup returns CDR1 SNHLY and CDR2 FYNNEI.

V usage is TRBV9 and J usage is TRBJ2-7, with 9 bases fitting TRBD1. The CDR3 extends over 14 amino acids. Germline assignment: CDR1 SGDLS and CDR2 YYNGEE. V lost 6 bases to trimming and J lost 2 bases; unmatched junction nucleotides: 6. This chain's CDR3 is CASNPGQGPYEQYF. The CDR3 coding sequence is TGTGCCAGCAACCCGGGACAGGGACCCTACGAGCAGTACTTC. Full variable domain (rest looked up from reference TRBV9 and TRBJ2-7): DSGVTQTPKHLITATGQRVTLRCSPRSGDLSVYWYQQSLDQGLQFLIQYYNGEERAKGNILERFSAQQFPDLHSELNLSSLELGDSALYFCASNPGQGPYEQYFGPGTRLTVT.

CDR3 coding DNA: TGTGCCAGCAGCCAAGGGAGGAGAGGGAACACTGAAGCTTTCTTT. Its protein is CASSQGRRGNTEAFF. This sequence joins TRBV3-1 (or the pseudogene TRBV3-2) and TRBJ1-1; D is unclear. Germline V gene sequence: CDR1 LGHDT, CDR2 YNNKEL (reference sequence). V was trimmed by 1 base and J by 1 base, leaving 10 bases between them. The CDR3 length is 15 residues.

The chain combines TRBV7-2 with TRBJ2-1; TRBD2 matches at 7 bases. Trimming removed 3 bases from V and 12 bases from J; junction bases left unmatched: 11. Germline V CDR1 and CDR2: SGHTA, FQGNSA. This CDR3 has 14 amino acids. The CDR3 reads CASSFEVAGGGQFF. The DNA of the CDR3 is TGTGCCAGCAGCTTCGAGGTAGCGGGCGGGGGGCAGTTCTTC.

This clone was seen only once. The chain links TRBV7-2 to TRBJ2-1; D gene uncertain. The V and J ends lost 2 bases and 6 bases respectively, with 11 bases between them. Germline V CDR1 and CDR2: SGHTA, FQGNSA. The CDR3 loop spans 14 amino acids. CDR3: CASSLQGGPNEQFF. Here the CDR3 DNA reads TGTGCCAGCAGCTTACAAGGCGGTCCCAATGAGCAGTTCTTC.

This clone appeared a single time. The chain links TRBV10-3 to TRBJ1-1; 8 positions agree with TRBD1. CDR1 and CDR2 (germline): ENHRY, SYGVKD. Unmatched junction bases numbered 9, after V lost 4 bases and J lost 2 bases. The CDR3 sequence is 16 residues long. CDR3 residues: CAISGGSDRGNTEAFF. The CDR3 DNA follows: TGTGCCATCAGTGGGGGCTCCGACAGGGGTAACACTGAAGCTTTCTTT.

The chain joins TRBV5-5 to TRBJ2-7, with D possibly matching TRBD1 (5 bases). There are 15 residues in the CDR3. V was cut by 8 bases and J by 3 bases, with 21 bases left in between. In germline, CDR1 is SGHKS, CDR2 YYEKEE (reference sequence). CDR3 sequence reads: CASYYGAGLIYEQYF. The DNA for the CDR3 is TGTGCCAGTTACTATGGTGCAGGGCTCATCTACGAGCAGTACTTC.

The chain employs TRBV2 and TRBJ2-1; tentatively, D is TRBD2 (5 bases). Deletions cut 7 bases from V and 4 bases from J, with 11 bases between. The CDR3 contains 13 residues. CDR1 and CDR2 from the germline V gene are SNHLY and FYNNEI. CDR3 in amino acids: CASIREIYNEQFF. The CDR3 DNA reads TGTGCCAGCATCCGGGAAATTTACAATGAGCAGTTCTTC.

This clone has just one count. CDR3 nucleotides: TGTGCCAGCAGTTTATCCCCCGGGATAGGTTTCTACGAGCAGTACTTC. This encodes CASSLSPGIGFYEQYF. The genes are TRBV27 and TRBJ2-7; D is possibly TRBD2 (5 bases). V shed 0 bases and J shed 3 bases, with 15 bases lying between them. The CDR3 has 16 residues. Germline values: CDR1 MNHEY, CDR2 SMNVEV (reference sequence).